These 3 T cell receptor beta chains came from one sample sequenced in a study of cytomegalovirus exposure and HLA in healthy donors. The PCR ran on 60 Vbeta and 13 Jbeta primers. Repertoires were generated with immunoSEQ multiplex PCR, while TCRdb's copy carries only in-frame clones and drops some. The sample shows approximately 160,000 clones, approximately 84% of them seen only once. The sample comprised PBMCs. Receptors were obtained from a girl aged 10 to 17 in good health and CMV-seropositive.

This clone was recorded only once. This chain connects TRBV27 to TRBJ1-1; D perhaps matches TRBD1 (5 bases). CDR3 length: 14 residues. The V gene lost 7 bases and the J gene lost 4 bases, with 16 bases spanning the gap. Germline loops: CDR1 MNHEY, CDR2 SMNVEV (reference sequence). CDR3 amino acids: CASTPRGGSTEAFF. The DNA for the CDR3 is TGTGCCAGCACCCCCCGGGGCGGGAGCACTGAAGCTTTCTTT.

The V and J genes are TRBV10-1 and TRBJ1-4; 7 bases are a match to TRBD1. V dropped 5 bases and J dropped 6; count of bases not matched to a gene: 3. This CDR3 is 13 amino acids long. Germline values: CDR1 WNHNN, CDR2 SYGVQD (reference sequence). CDR3 coding DNA: TGCGCCAGCAGTACCGACAGGGATGAAAAACTGTTTTTT. Protein product: CASSTDRDEKLFF.

The rearrangement joins TRBV25-1 to TRBJ1-1; D perhaps matches TRBD1 (5 bases). The ends were cut back, 4 bases at V and 1 base at J, with 13 bases in the middle. The CDR3 sequence is 15 residues long. Looked up from germline, CDR1 is MGHDK and CDR2 is SYGVNS. CDR3 in amino acids: CASSGGGKRNTEAFF. The CDR3 DNA is TGTGCCAGCAGTGGCGGGGGAAAAAGGAACACTGAAGCTTTCTTT.